This entry lists 4 T cell receptor beta chains sequenced from one sample in a study of CXCR3-negative and CXCR3-positive naive CD8 T cells. The authors made the TRB cDNA libraries by 5' RACE using UMI labels. TCRdb reprocessed the 5' RACE reads, with one entry per CDR3 protein and no DNA. The listing contains tens of thousands of distinct CDR3 sequences. Sequencing input: memory CD8+ T cells from blood. The receptor source for this set is a human donor in good health. Some clones in this sample may be carry-over from other donors' samples.

The J gene is TRBJ2-3, the V gene TRBV12-3 or TRBV12-4; TCRdb gives TRBD2 as the D gene, but with no DNA this cannot be confirmed. The length of the CDR3 is 15 residues. CDR3 amino acids: CASSLVDSWRDTQYF.

The V gene is TRBV28, the J gene TRBJ1-6; TCRdb indicates TRBD1, and absent DNA this call remains unverified. The germline CDR1 and CDR2 sequences are MDHEN and SYDVKM. The CDR3 runs to 18 residues. CDR3 protein: CASSLPMETAYHNSPLHF.

The chain uses TRBV28 and TRBJ2-3; TCRdb names TRBD1, which stays unverified in the absence of DNA. Germline assignment: CDR1 MDHEN and CDR2 SYDVKM. The CDR3 is made up of 16 amino acids. The CDR3 loop reads CASSLSPEGALDTQYF.

This rearrangement joins TRBV6-4 to TRBJ2-1; TCRdb reports TRBD2, a call that lacks DNA to check it against. Germline V lookup: CDR1 MRHNA, CDR2 SNTAGT. The CDR3 extends over 15 amino acids. The chain's CDR3 is CASSDEGSGYNEQFF.